The 20 T cell receptor beta chains reported below all come from one sample, sequenced in a study of identical twins. TCRdb redid the calling of the 5' RACE reads with MiXCR, one entry per CDR3 protein. The top ten clones hold roughly 3.9% of a sample with fewer than 250,000 distinct CDR3 sequences, 5.5% to 7% of them seen once. These data were also filed under a second study, of yellow fever vaccine responses in identical twins.

Sequenced input: memory (CD45RO+) T cells sorted from blood. These receptors were obtained from a woman between 18 and 29 years old in good health.

This clonotype came up many times. V and J are TRBV20-1 and TRBJ2-1, with 14 bases fitting TRBD2. V shed 3 bases and J 2 bases; nucleotides not matched to a gene: 3. Per germline, CDR1 DFQATT and CDR2 SNEGSKA (reference sequence). The CDR3 has 16 residues. The chain's CDR3 is CSASGTSGGTYNEQFF. DNA for the CDR3: TGCAGTGCTAGCGGGACTAGCGGGGGAACCTACAATGAGCAGTTCTTC.

This clonotype was observed many times. The chain recombines TRBV4-2 with TRBJ2-7; 10 nucleotides match TRBD2. Unmatched junction bases numbered 10, after V lost 3 bases and J lost 5 bases. Germline V CDR1 and CDR2: LGHNA, YNFKEQ. The CDR3 runs to 16 residues. The chain's CDR3 is CASSQGSGRFTNEQYF. CDR3 coding DNA: TGTGCCAGCAGCCAGGGTAGCGGGAGGTTTACTAACGAGCAGTACTTC.

This clonotype was detected ten times or more. The chain is built from TRBV15 and TRBJ2-1, with D hard to call. V was pared by 0 bases and J by 8 bases, with 14 bases between. CDR3 length: 15 amino acids. CDR1 is LNHNV, CDR2 YYDKDF, per germline (reference sequence). This CDR3 reads CATSRDKVRRYEQFF. Written as DNA, the CDR3 is TGTGCCACCAGCAGAGATAAGGTCCGTAGGTATGAGCAGTTCTTC.

The table lists this clonotype with many counts. This rearrangement joins TRBV7-2 to TRBJ1-4, with 7 bases that match TRBD1. CDR1 and CDR2 (germline): SGHTA, FQGNSA. The length of the CDR3 is 15 residues. V lost 1 base, J lost 8 bases, and 7 bases stayed unmatched. This chain's CDR3 is CASSLVVTGREKLFF. In DNA form, the CDR3 reads TGTGCCAGCAGCTTAGTCGTGACAGGGCGGGAAAAACTGTTTTTT.

The chain recombines TRBV12-3 or TRBV12-4 with TRBJ2-1; D is undetermined. The CDR3 contains 12 residues. V was clipped by 6 bases and J by 4 bases, with 7 bases between them. The CDR3 nucleotides are TGTGCCAGCAGACCCGGGTACAATGAGCAGTTCTTC. The encoded protein is CASRPGYNEQFF.

The chain recombines TRBV10-3 with TRBJ2-7, with TRBD1 as a possible D gene (5 bases). Trimming left V 6 bases short and J 5 bases short, with 8 bases between. Germline V gene sequence: CDR1 ENHRY, CDR2 SYGVKD. The CDR3 covers 11 residues. In nucleotides, the CDR3 is TGTGCCATCAGCCAGGGTAACGAGCAGTACTTC. As protein: CAISQGNEQYF.

The table lists this clonotype with a few counts. Written as DNA, the CDR3 is TGTGCCAGTAGTATAGCGACGGGAAACTACGAGCAGTACTTC. This codes for CASSIATGNYEQYF. This chain joins TRBV19 and TRBJ2-7; D perhaps matches TRBD2 (5 bases). Germline V gives CDR1 LNHDA, CDR2 SQIVND (reference sequence). The CDR3 runs to 14 residues. V was cut by 1 base and J by 3 bases, with 10 bases left in between.

This clonotype has ten or more counts. One junction end does not reproduce the germline sequence, and a read error may be involved. The V call is TRBV3-1, the J call TRBJ2-1; D is ambiguous. Looked up from germline, CDR1 is LGHDT and CDR2 is YNNKEL (reference sequence). The CDR3 has 16 amino acids. The CDR3 protein is CASTQFSLSPKSEQFF. The CDR3 DNA sequence: TGTGCCAGCACCCAATTTTCCCTATCCCCCAAATCTGAGCAGTTCTTC.

This clonotype occurred many times. The chain joins TRBV25-1 to TRBJ1-5; D is unclear. The CDR3 is 14 amino acids. From germline, CDR1 is MGHDK and CDR2 SYGVNS. Trimming pared 1 base from V and 7 bases from J, leaving 11 bases between. The CDR3 coding sequence is TGTGCCAGCAGTGAATCAGGCAGTGGGCAGCCCCAGCATTTT. It specifies CASSESGSGQPQHF.

This clonotype was counted only a few times. The CDR3 carries no conserved terminal phenylalanine or tryptophan, so it likely arises from a read error. It is unclear where the CDR3 begins or ends on the DNA, so no DNA is shown, and the CDR3 is as TCRdb lists it. This rearrangement joins TRBV12-3 or TRBV12-4 to TRBJ2-3; the D call TRBD2 from the table was never checked on the DNA. The CDR3 spans 10 residues, counting both ends. CDR3 sequence reads: CASSPAGTAL.

This clonotype was observed a handful of times. The V call is TRBV19, the J call TRBJ2-6; 8 bases map to TRBD1. Trimming took 4 bases from V and 0 from J; bases not matched to a gene: 8. There are 18 residues in the CDR3. Germline assignment: CDR1 LNHDA and CDR2 SQIVND (reference sequence). CDR3 nucleotide sequence: TGTGCCAGTAGTACCCGGGACAGGTCCAGCTCTGGGGCCAACGTCCTGACTTTC. Residues: CASSTRDRSSSGANVLTF.

The chain links TRBV5-6 to TRBJ1-1; D possibly corresponds to TRBD1 (5 bases). Germline values: CDR1 SGHDT, CDR2 YYEEEE. The CDR3 runs 13 residues. Trimming took off 1 base at V and 5 bases at J, with 9 bases between the two ends. CDR3 DNA: TGTGCCAGCAGCTTGTGGGGGGGTACTGAAGCTTTCTTT. It encodes CASSLWGGTEAFF. Complete variable domain (other parts from reference TRBV5-6 and TRBJ1-1): DAGVTQSPTHLIKTRGQQVTLRCSPKSGHDTVSWYQQALGQGPQFIFQYYEEEERQRGNFPDRFSGHQFPNYSSELNVNALLLGDSALYLCASSLWGGTEAFFGQGTRLTVV.

This clonotype was counted at least ten times. The rearrangement joins TRBV4-1 to TRBJ1-1; possible D gene TRBD1, 6 bases. With 0 bases removed from V and 7 bases from J, the gap between germline ends came to 9 bases. Germline V CDR1 and CDR2: MGHRA, YSYEKL. This CDR3 spans 13 amino acids. The CDR3 here is CASSQEGGDEAFF. The CDR3 bases are TGCGCCAGCAGCCAAGAAGGGGGAGATGAAGCTTTCTTT.

This clonotype showed up many times. The chain employs TRBV5-1 and TRBJ2-2; the D is unclear. The CDR3 extends over 14 amino acids. The germline V gene has CDR1 SGHRS and CDR2 YFSETQ. With 1 base removed from V and 2 bases from J, the gap between germline ends came to 6 bases. CDR3 nucleotide sequence: TGCGCCAGCAGCTTGAGGCACAACACCGGGGAGCTGTTTTTT. As protein: CASSLRHNTGELFF.

This clonotype was counted a few times. This chain connects TRBV7-7 to TRBJ2-1; D perhaps matches TRBD2 (8 bases). The germline gives CDR1 SSHAT, CDR2 FNYEAQ (reference sequence). The CDR3 loop spans 19 amino acids. V was trimmed by 5 bases and J by 10 bases, leaving 33 bases between them. The CDR3 DNA reads as TGTGCCAGCAGCCTAAGGGGGCCGAAATTAGGGACTAGAGGTGTCGAGCAGTTCTTC. It encodes CASSLRGPKLGTRGVEQFF.

This clonotype was counted between two and nine times. The rearrangement links TRBV24-1 to TRBJ2-5, with D perhaps TRBD1 (6 bases). The length of the CDR3 is 13 residues. V was cut by 5 bases and J by 4 bases, with 10 bases left in between. The V gene's germline CDR1 is KGHDR and CDR2 SFDVKD. CDR3 region: CATSGRGRETQYF. CDR3 DNA sequence: TGTGCCACCAGTGGCAGGGGTAGAGAGACCCAGTACTTC.

This clonotype was counted between two and nine times. This chain joins TRBV4-1 and TRBJ2-3; D is unclear. The CDR3 loop spans 14 amino acids. In germline, CDR1 is MGHRA, CDR2 YSYEKL. V was clipped by 5 bases and J by 4 bases, with 13 bases between them. CDR3 protein: CASSKGSPPDTQYF. DNA for the CDR3: TGCGCCAGCAGCAAAGGATCCCCCCCAGATACGCAGTATTTT.

The V call is TRBV10-3, the J call TRBJ2-1, with D perhaps being TRBD1 or TRBD2 (5 bases each). There are 15 residues in the CDR3. V was pared by 3 bases and J by 8 bases, with 17 bases between. Per the germline V gene, CDR1 is ENHRY and CDR2 is SYGVKD. CDR3 sequence reads: CAISDQGWGRDEQFF. The CDR3 DNA reads TGTGCCATCAGTGATCAGGGTTGGGGGAGAGATGAGCAGTTCTTC.

A few counts support this clonotype. The chain has TRBV28 and TRBJ1-5, with TRBD1 identical over 12 bases. J gave up 6 bases and V 3 bases, and 9 bases lay outside the gene matches. This CDR3 contains 17 residues. Germline V gene lookup returns CDR1 MDHEN and CDR2 SYDVKM. CDR3 DNA: TGTGCCAGCAGTTTTTATCTGGGACAGGGGGCCGGTCAGCCCCAGCATTTT. Protein product: CASSFYLGQGAGQPQHF. Full variable domain (outside the CDR3, taken from reference TRBV28 and TRBJ1-5): DVKVTQSSRYLVKRTGEKVFLECVQDMDHENMFWYRQDPGLGLRLIYFSYDVKMKEKGDIPEGYSVSREKKERFSLILESASTNQTSMYLCASSFYLGQGAGQPQHFGDGTRLSIL.

The gene calls are TRBV7-2 and TRBJ2-5; the D is unclear. CDR3 length: 15 residues. Per germline, CDR1 SGHTA and CDR2 FQGNSA. The V and J ends lost 1 base and 1 base respectively, with 10 bases between them. The CDR3 DNA is TGTGCCAGCAGCTTAGTTCCAGCAGGCCAAGAGACCCAGTACTTC. Amino acids: CASSLVPAGQETQYF.